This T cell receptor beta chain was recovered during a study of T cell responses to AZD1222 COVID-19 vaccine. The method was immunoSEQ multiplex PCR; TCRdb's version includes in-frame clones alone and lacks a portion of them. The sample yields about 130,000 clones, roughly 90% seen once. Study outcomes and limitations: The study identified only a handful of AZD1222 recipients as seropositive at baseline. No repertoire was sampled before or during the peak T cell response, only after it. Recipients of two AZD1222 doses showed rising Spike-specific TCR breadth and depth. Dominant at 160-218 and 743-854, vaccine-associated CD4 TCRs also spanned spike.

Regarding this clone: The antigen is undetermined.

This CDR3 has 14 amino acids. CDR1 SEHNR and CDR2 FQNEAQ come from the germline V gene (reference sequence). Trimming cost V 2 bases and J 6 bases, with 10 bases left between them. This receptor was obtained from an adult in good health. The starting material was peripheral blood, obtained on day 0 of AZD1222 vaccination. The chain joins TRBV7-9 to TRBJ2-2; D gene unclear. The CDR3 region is CASSLSSSAGELFF. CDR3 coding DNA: TGTGCCAGCAGCTTAAGCTCTAGTGCCGGGGAGCTGTTTTTT.